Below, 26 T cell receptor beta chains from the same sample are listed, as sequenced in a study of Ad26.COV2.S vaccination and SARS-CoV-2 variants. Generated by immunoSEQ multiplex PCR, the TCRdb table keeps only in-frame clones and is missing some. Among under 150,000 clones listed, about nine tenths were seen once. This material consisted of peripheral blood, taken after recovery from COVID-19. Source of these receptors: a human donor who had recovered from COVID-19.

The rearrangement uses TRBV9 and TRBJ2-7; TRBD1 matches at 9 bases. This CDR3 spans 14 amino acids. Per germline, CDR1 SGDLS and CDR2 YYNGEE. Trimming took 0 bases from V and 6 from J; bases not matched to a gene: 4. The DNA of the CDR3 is TGTGCCAGCAGCGTAGACGGACAGGGGACCGAGCAGTACTTC. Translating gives CASSVDGQGTEQYF. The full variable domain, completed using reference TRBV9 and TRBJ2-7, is DSGVTQTPKHLITATGQRVTLRCSPRSGDLSVYWYQQSLDQGLQFLIQYYNGEERAKGNILERFSAQQFPDLHSELNLSSLELGDSALYFCASSVDGQGTEQYFGPGTRLTVT.

The CDR3 region has the DNA TGCAGCGTGCCTAGCGGGAGATACAATGAGCAGTTCTTC. Translated, it gives CSVPSGRYNEQFF. The chain is built from TRBV29-1 and TRBJ2-1, with 10 bases identical to TRBD2. The CDR3 extends over 13 amino acids. Germline assignment: CDR1 SQVTM and CDR2 ANQGSEA. J gave up 4 bases and V 6 bases, and 3 bases lay outside the gene matches.

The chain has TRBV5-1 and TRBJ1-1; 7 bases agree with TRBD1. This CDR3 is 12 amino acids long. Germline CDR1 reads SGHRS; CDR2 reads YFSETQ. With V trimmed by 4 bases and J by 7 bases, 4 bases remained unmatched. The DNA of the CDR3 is TGCGCCAGCAGCCTAGGGGACAGTGAAGCTTTCTTT. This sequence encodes CASSLGDSEAFF.

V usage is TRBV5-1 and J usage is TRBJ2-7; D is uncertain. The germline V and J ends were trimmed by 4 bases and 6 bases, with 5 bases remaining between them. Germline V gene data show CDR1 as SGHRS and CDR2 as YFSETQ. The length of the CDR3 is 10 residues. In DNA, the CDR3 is TGCGCCAGCAGCCCTGTCGAGCAGTACTTC. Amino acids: CASSPVEQYF. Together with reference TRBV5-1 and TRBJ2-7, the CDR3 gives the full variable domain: KAGVTQTPRYLIKTRGQQVTLSCSPISGHRSVSWYQQTPGQGLQFLFEYFSETQRNKGNFPGRFSGRQFSNSRSEMNVSTLELGDSALYLCASSPVEQYFGPGTRLTVT.

The DNA of the CDR3 is TGTGCCAGCAATCGGGTGAGCTCCTATAATTCACCCCTCCACTTT. Its protein is CASNRVSSYNSPLHF. The chain has TRBV6-5 and TRBJ1-6, with unresolved D. This CDR3 has 15 amino acids. Germline V gene data show CDR1 as MNHEY and CDR2 as SVGAGI. V was trimmed by 7 bases and J by 0 bases, leaving 10 bases between them.

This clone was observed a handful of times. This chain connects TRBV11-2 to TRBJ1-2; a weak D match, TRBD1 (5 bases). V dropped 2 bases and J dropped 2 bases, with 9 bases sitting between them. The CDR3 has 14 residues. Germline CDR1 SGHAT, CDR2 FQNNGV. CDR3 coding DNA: TGTGCCAGCAGCTTATCCGGGGGAAACTATGGCTACACCTTC. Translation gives CASSLSGGNYGYTF. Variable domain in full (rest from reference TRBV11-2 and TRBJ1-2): EAGVAQSPRYKIIEKRQSVAFWCNPISGHATLYWYQQILGQGPKLLIQFQNNGVVDDSQLPKDRFSAERLKGVDSTLKIQPAKLEDSAVYLCASSLSGGNYGYTFGSGTRLTVV.

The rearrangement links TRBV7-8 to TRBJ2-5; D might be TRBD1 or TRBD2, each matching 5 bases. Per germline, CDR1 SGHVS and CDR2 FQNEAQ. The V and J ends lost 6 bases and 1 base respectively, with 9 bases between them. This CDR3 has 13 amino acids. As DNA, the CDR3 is TGTGCCAGCAGACGGGGCGTCCAAGAGACCCAGTACTTC. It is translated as CASRRGVQETQYF.

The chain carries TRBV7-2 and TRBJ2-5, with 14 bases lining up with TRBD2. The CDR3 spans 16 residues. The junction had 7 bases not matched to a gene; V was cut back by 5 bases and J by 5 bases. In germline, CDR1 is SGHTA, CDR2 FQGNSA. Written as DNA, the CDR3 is TGTGCCAGCAGCCCGAGACTAGCGGGGGGGATTGAGACCCAGTACTTC. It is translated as CASSPRLAGGIETQYF.

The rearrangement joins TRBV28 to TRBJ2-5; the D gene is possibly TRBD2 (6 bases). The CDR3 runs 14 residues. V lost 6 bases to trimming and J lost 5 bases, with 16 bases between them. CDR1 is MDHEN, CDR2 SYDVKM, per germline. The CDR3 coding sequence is TGTGCCAGCAGACCCTCTAGCGTTGGCGAGACCCAGTACTTC. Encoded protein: CASRPSSVGETQYF.

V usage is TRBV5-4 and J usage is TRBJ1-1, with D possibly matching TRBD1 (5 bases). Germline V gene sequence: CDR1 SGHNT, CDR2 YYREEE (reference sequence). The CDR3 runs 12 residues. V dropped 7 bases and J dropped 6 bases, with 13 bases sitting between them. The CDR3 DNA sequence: TGTGCCAGCTCAGGGCCAAATCCTGAAGCTTTCTTT. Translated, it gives CASSGPNPEAFF. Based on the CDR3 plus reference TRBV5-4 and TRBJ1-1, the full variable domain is ETGVTQSPTHLIKTRGQQVTLRCSSQSGHNTVSWYQQALGQGPQFIFQYYREEENGRGNFPPRFSGLQFPNYSSELNVNALELDDSALYLCASSGPNPEAFFGQGTRLTVV.

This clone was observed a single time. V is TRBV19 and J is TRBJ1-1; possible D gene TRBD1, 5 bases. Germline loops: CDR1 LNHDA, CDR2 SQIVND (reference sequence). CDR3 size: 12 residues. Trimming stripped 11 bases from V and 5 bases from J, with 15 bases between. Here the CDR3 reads CARPETATEAFF. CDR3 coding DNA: TGTGCCCGTCCCGAGACAGCGACTGAAGCTTTCTTT.

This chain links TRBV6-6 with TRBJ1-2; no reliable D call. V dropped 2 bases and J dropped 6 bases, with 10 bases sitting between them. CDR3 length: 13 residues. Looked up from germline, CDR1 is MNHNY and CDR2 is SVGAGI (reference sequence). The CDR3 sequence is CASSYEGLDGYTF. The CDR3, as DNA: TGTGCCAGCAGTTACGAGGGTTTGGATGGCTACACCTTC.

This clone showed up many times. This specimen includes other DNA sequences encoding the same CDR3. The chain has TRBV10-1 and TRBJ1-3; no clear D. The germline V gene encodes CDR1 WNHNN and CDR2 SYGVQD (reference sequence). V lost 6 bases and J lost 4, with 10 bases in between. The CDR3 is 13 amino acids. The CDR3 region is CASSETPGNTIYF. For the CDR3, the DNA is TGCGCCAGCAGCGAGACCCCAGGAAACACCATATATTTT.

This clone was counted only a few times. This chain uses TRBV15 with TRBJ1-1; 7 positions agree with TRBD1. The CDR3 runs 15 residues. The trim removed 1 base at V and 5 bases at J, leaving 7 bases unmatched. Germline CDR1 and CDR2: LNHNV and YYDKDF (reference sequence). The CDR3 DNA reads TGTGCCACCAGCAGAGGGACAGGTGGGCAGACTGAAGCTTTCTTT. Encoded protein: CATSRGTGGQTEAFF.

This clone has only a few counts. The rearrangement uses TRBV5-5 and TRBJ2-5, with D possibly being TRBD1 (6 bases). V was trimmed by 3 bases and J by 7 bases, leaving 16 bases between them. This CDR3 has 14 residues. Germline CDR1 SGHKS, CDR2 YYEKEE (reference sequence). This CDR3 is CASSSTGSGGTQYF. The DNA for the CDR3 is TGTGCCAGCAGCTCGACAGGATCTGGGGGGACCCAGTACTTC.

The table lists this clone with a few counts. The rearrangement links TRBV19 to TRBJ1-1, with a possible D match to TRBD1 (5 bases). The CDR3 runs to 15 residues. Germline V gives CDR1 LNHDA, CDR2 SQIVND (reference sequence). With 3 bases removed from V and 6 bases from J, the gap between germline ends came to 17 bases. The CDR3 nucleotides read TGTGCCAGTAGTATTTCCCAGGGTCATTTTCCTGAAGCTTTCTTT. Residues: CASSISQGHFPEAFF.

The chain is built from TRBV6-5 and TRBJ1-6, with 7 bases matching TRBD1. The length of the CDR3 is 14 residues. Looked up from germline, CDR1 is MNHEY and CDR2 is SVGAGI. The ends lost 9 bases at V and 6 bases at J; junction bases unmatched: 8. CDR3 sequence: CASNPGQRNSPLHF. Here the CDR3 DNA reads TGTGCCAGTAATCCGGGACAGCGTAATTCACCCCTCCACTTT.

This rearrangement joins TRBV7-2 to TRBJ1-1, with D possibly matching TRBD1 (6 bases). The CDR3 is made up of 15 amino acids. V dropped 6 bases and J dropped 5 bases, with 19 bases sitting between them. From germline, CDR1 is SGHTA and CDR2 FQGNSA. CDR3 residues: CASRPNRVRGTEAFF. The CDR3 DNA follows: TGTGCCAGCAGACCGAACAGGGTGAGGGGGACTGAAGCTTTCTTT.

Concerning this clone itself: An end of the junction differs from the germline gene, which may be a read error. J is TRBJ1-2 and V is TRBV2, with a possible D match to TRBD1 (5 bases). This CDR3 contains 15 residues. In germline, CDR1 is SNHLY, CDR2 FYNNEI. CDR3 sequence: CASSEVSGLSGGYTF. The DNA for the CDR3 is TGTGCCAGCAGCGAAGTTTCGGGACTATCTGGGGGCTACACCTTC.

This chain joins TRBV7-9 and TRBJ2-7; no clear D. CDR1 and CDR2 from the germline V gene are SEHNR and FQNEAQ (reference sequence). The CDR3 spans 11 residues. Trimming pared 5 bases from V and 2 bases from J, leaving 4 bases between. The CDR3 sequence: CASSTTYEQYF. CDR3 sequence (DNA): TGTGCCAGCAGCACCACCTACGAGCAGTACTTC.

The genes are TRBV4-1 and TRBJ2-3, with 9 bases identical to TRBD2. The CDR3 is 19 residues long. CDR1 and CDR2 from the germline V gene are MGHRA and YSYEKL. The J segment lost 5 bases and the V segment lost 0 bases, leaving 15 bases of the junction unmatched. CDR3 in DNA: TGCGCCAGCAGCCAAGAATGGGGACCGGCGGGGGGGTTCGGAGATACGCAGTATTTT. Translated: CASSQEWGPAGGFGDTQYF.

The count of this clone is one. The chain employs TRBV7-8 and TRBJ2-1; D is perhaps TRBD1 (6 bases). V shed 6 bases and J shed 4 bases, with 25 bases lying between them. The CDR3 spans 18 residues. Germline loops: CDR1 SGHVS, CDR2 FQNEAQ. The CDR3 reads CASSVTRKPGTFYNEQFF. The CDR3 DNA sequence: TGTGCCAGCAGTGTCACTCGAAAACCCGGGACATTTTACAATGAGCAGTTCTTC.

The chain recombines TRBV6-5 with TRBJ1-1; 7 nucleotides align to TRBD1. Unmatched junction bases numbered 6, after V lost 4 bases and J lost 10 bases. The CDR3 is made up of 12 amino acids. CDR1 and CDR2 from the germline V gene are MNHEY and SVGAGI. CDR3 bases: TGTGCCAGCAGTTTGACGGGGGACAGAGCTTTCTTT. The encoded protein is CASSLTGDRAFF.

The CDR3 DNA reads TGCGCCAGCATGGACTACGAGCAGTACTTC. Protein product: CASMDYEQYF. This chain connects TRBV10-2 to TRBJ2-7, with unresolved D. This CDR3 spans 10 amino acids. Germline V lookup: CDR1 WSHSY, CDR2 SAAADI. Between the trimmed V and J ends, which lost 7 bases and 3 bases, there was a span of 4 bases.

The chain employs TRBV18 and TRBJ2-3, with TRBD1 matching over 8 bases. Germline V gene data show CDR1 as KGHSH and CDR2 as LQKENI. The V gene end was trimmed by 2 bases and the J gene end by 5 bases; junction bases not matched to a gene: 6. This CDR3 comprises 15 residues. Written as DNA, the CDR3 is TGTGCCAGCTCACCAGACAGGGGCAGTGGAGATACGCAGTATTTT. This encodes CASSPDRGSGDTQYF.

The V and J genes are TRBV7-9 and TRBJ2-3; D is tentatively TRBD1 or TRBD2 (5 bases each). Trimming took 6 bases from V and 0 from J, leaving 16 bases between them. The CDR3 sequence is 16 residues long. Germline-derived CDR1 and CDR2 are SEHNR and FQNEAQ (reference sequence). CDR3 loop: CASRLGTGTSTDTQYF. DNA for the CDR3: TGTGCCAGCAGACTAGGGACGGGAACTAGCACAGATACGCAGTATTTT.